These T cell receptor beta chains were read from a single sample in a study of identical twins. From the 5' RACE reads, TCRdb called clonotypes with MiXCR, one entry per CDR3 protein. The data show some 440,000 distinct CDR3 sequences, 24% seen once. These data were also filed under a second study, of T cells expressing NK-cell markers.

Sequencing was carried out using CD4+ T cells sorted from blood. The receptors were sampled from a woman younger than 35 in good health. Each CDR3 is given with its conserved first and last residue.

v_gene | CDR3aa
TRBV10-3 | CAISESRQGKQPQHF
TRBV6-4 | CASRPDSFNEKLFF
TRBV24-1 | CATSDSLPGQSTDTQYF
TRBV2 | CASSEQGSYGYTF
TRBV20-1 | CSAPLGNYFVF
TRBV6-1 | CASRATGSGANVLTF
TRBV20-1 | CSARTGGNTEAFF
TRBV5-1 | CASSSGQGPGTEAFF
TRBV12-3/TRBV12-4 | CASSLELAGVNEQFF
TRBV24-1 | CATSDRRDEQFF
TRBV10-3 | CAITGSRSPDTQYF
TRBV21-1 | CASSLAFVAGVTDTQYF
TRBV20-1 | CSANDYNYGYTF